The 4 T cell receptor beta chains listed next were all sequenced from one sample in a study of cytomegalovirus exposure and HLA in healthy donors. Use of 60 Vbeta and 13 Jbeta primers characterized the PCR. Profiled with immunoSEQ multiplex PCR; TCRdb holds only in-frame clones, not every one. Seen here are about 110,000 clones, approximately 76% observed once, and the top ten hold approximately 2.4%. Sequenced sample: PBMCs. Receptors originate from a man aged 18-30 years in good health and CMV-seronegative.

The V and J genes are TRBV7-2 and TRBJ2-1; 11 positions agree with TRBD2. This CDR3 is 17 amino acids long. Germline CDR1 and CDR2: SGHTA and FQGNSA. V was clipped by 5 bases and J by 6 bases; unmatched bases: 12. CDR3 DNA sequence: TGTGCCAGCAGCCGATCGGCGGCTAGCGGGGGGATCAATGAGCAGTTCTTC. Its protein product is CASSRSAASGGINEQFF.

The rearrangement links TRBV7-3 to TRBJ2-1, with TRBD2 identical over 7 bases. With 6 bases clipped from V and 4 bases from J, the junction kept 6 bases outside the gene matches. The germline CDR1 and CDR2 sequences are SGHTA and FQGTGA. The CDR3 is made up of 14 amino acids. CDR3 protein: CASSAGLRYNEQFF. DNA for the CDR3: TGTGCCAGCAGTGCGGGACTACGATACAATGAGCAGTTCTTC.

The chain employs TRBV5-1 and TRBJ2-1; D not resolved. Germline CDR1 reads SGHRS; CDR2 reads YFSETQ. V was shortened by 3 bases and J by 5 bases, with 3 bases between the two germline ends. The CDR3 runs to 11 residues. This CDR3 is CASSWHNEQFF. In nucleotides, the CDR3 is TGCGCCAGCAGCTGGCACAATGAGCAGTTCTTC.

V is TRBV5-5 and J is TRBJ1-5; 9 bases fit TRBD1. This CDR3 is built from 14 residues. CDR1 is SGHKS, CDR2 YYEKEE, per germline (reference sequence). J gave up 4 bases and V 5 bases, and 4 bases lay outside the gene matches. The CDR3 DNA follows: TGTGCCAGCAGATCAGGACAGGGGAATCAGCCCCAGCATTTT. Its translation: CASRSGQGNQPQHF. The entire variable domain, with the rest obtained from reference TRBV5-5 and TRBJ1-5, is as follows: DAGVTQSPTHLIKTRGQQVTLRCSPISGHKSVSWYQQVLGQGPQFIFQYYEKEERGRGNFPDRFSARQFPNYSSELNVNALLLGDSALYLCASRSGQGNQPQHFGDGTRLSIL.